This TCR beta chain was obtained from a study of cytomegalovirus exposure and HLA in healthy donors. Study-wide context: Among the approximately 430 donors who were genotyped, about 79% fell in the genetic ancestry cluster that is associated with self-reported Caucasian donors. Study-level results: On later analysis, the bulk of CMV-associated TCR beta chains appeared to be HLA-restricted.

With respect to this clone: Its antigen is currently unknown.

CDR1 and CDR2 from the germline V gene are SGHAT and FQNNGV. Trimming took off 5 bases at V and 0 bases at J, with 14 bases between the two ends. The CDR3 spans 16 residues. The PCR had 60 Vbeta and 13 Jbeta primers. TCRdb's table, derived via immunoSEQ multiplex PCR, lists solely in-frame clones and lacks some. Altogether 150,000 to 200,000 clones are present, just under 85% being singletons, with the ten largest covering 4.5% to 5.5%. The source is a girl aged 5-17 years in good health and CMV-seropositive. Sequencing used PBMCs. V gene TRBV11-2 combines with J gene TRBJ1-5; D is possibly TRBD1 (6 bases). The CDR3 DNA sequence: TGTGCCAGCAGCCCCGGAGGGGGGGTTAGCAATCAGCCCCAGCATTTT. Translating it yields CASSPGGGVSNQPQHF.